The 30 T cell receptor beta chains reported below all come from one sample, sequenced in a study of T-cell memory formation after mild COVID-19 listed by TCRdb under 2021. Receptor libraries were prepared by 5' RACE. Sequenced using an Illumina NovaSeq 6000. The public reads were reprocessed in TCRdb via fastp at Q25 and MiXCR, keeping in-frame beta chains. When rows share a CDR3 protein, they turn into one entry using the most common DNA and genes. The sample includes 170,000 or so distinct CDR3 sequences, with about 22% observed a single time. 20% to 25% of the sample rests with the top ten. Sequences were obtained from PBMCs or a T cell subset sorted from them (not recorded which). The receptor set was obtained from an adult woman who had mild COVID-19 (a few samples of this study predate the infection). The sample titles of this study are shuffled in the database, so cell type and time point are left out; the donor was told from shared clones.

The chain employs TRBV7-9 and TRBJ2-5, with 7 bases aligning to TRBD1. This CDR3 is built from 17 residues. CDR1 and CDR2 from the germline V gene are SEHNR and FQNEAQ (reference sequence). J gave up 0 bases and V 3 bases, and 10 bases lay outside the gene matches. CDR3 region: CASSFVPGQSYQETQYF. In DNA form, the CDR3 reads TGTGCCAGCAGCTTCGTCCCGGGACAGTCGTACCAAGAGACCCAGTACTTC.

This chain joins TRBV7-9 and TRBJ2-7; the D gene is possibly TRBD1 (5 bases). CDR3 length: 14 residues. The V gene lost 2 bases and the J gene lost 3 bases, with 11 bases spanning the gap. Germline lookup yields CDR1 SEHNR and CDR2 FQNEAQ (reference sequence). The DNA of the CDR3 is TGTGCCAGCAGCTTAAGTCTAGGGGACTACGAGCAGTACTTC. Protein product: CASSLSLGDYEQYF.

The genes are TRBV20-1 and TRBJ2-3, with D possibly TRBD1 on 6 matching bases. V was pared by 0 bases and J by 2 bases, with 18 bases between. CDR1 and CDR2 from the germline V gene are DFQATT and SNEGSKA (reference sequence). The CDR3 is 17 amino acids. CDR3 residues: CSARDRAGRGFTDTQYF. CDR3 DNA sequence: TGCAGTGCTAGAGATAGGGCCGGCAGGGGTTTCACAGATACGCAGTATTTT.

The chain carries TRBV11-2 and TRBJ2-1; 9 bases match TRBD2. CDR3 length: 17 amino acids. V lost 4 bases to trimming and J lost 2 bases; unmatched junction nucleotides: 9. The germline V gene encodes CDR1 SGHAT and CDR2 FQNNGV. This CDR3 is CASSWGQASGTYNEQFF. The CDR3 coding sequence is TGTGCCAGCAGCTGGGGGCAGGCTAGCGGGACCTACAATGAGCAGTTCTTC.

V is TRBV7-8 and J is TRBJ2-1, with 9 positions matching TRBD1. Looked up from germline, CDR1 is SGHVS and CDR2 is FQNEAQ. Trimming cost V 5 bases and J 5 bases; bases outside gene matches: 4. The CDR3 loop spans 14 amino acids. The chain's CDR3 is CASSNDRGDNEQFF. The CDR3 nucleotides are TGTGCCAGCAGCAACGACAGGGGGGACAATGAGCAGTTCTTC.

The CDR3 coding sequence is TGCGCCAGCAGCCAAGGTAGACAGGGGCAGAACACTGAAGCTTTCTTT. Protein product: CASSQGRQGQNTEAFF. The rearrangement links TRBV4-3 to TRBJ1-1; 8 bases map to TRBD1. V gave up 1 base and J gave up 1 base; unmatched junction bases: 5. The CDR3 is made up of 16 amino acids. CDR1 and CDR2 (germline): LGHNA, YSLEER.

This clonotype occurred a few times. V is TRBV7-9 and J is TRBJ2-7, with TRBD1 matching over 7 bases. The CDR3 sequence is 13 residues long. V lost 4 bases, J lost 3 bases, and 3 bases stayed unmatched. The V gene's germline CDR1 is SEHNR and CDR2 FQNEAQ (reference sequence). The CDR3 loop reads CASSSGQRYEQYF. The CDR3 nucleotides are TGTGCCAGCAGCTCGGGACAGCGCTACGAGCAGTACTTC. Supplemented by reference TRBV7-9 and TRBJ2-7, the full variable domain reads DTGVSQNPRHKITKRGQNVTFRCDPISEHNRLYWYRQTLGQGPEFLTYFQNEAQLEKSRLLSDRFSAERPKGSFSTLEIQRTEQGDSAMYLCASSSGQRYEQYFGPGTRLTVT.

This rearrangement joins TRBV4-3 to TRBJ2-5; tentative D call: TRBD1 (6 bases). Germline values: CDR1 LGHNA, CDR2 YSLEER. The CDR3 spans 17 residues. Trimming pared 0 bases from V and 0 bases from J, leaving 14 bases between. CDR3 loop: CASSQDLGTRDQETQYF. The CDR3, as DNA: TGCGCCAGCAGCCAAGATCTCGGGACACGAGACCAAGAGACCCAGTACTTC.

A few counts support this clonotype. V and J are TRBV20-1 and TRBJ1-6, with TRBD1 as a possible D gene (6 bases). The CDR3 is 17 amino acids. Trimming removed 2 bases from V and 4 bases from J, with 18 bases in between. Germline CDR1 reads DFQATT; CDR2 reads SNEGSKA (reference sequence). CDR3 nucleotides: TGCAGTGCTAGATTGGCTGGGGGCCTCGATTATAATTCACCCCTCCACTTT. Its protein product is CSARLAGGLDYNSPLHF.

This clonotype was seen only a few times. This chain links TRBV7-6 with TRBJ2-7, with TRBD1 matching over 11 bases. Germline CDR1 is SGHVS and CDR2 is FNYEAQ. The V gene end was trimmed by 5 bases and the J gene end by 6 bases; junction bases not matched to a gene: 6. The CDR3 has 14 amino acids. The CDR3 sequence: CASSPGGTGGEQYF. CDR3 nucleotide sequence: TGTGCCAGCAGCCCAGGGGGGACAGGGGGCGAGCAGTACTTC.

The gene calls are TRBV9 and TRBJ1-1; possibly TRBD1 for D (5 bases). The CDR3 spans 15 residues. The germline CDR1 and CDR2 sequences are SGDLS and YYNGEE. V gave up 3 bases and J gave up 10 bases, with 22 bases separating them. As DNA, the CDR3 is TGTGCCAGCAGCGCCTCCACTGGGATATGGGGGGGAGCTTTCTTT. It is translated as CASSASTGIWGGAFF.

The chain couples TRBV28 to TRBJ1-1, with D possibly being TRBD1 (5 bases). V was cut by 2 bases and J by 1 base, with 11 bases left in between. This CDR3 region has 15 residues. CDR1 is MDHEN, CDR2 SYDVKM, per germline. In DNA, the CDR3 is TGTGCCAGCAGTTTAACATTAGGGACGAACACTGAAGCTTTCTTT. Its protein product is CASSLTLGTNTEAFF.

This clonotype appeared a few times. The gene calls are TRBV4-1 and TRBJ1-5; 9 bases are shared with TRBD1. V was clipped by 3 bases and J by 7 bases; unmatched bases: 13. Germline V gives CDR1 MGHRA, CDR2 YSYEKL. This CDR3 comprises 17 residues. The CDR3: CASSHTSLGQGIQPQHF. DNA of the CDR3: TGCGCCAGCAGCCATACCTCCTTGGGACAGGGTATCCAGCCCCAGCATTTT.

The CDR3 coding sequence is TGTGCCAGCAGCTTAGTTGAGGGGTACGGGGCCAACGTCCTGACTTTC. Protein product: CASSLVEGYGANVLTF. V and J are TRBV11-1 and TRBJ2-6; D is perhaps TRBD1 or TRBD2 (5 bases each). The length of the CDR3 is 16 residues. The germline V gene has CDR1 SGHAT and CDR2 FQDESV (reference sequence). With 1 base removed from V and 4 bases from J, the gap between germline ends came to 11 bases.

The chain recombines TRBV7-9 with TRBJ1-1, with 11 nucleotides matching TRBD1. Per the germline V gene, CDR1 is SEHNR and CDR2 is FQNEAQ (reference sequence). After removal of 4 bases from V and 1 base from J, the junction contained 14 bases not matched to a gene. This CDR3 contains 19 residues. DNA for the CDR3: TGTGCCAGCAGCTCCGGGTTCGTGGGGGACAGGGGGTGGAACACTGAAGCTTTCTTT. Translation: CASSSGFVGDRGWNTEAFF.

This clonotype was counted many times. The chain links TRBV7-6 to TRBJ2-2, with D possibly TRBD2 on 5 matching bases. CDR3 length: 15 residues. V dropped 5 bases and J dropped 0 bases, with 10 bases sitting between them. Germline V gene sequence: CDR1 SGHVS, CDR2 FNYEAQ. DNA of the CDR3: TGTGCCAGCAGCCCCACCGGGACGAACACCGGGGAGCTGTTTTTT. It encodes CASSPTGTNTGELFF.

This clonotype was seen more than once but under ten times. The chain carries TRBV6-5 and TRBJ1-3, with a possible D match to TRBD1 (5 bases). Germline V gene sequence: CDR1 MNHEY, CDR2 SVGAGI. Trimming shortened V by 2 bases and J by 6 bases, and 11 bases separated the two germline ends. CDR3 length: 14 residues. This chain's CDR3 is CASSYRDGENTIYF. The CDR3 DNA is TGTGCCAGCAGTTACCGGGACGGAGAAAACACCATATATTTT.

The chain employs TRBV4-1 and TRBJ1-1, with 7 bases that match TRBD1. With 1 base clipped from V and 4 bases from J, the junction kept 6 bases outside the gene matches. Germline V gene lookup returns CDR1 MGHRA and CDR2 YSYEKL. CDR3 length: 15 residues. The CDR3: CASSQGQGGPTEAFF. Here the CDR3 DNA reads TGCGCCAGCAGCCAAGGGCAGGGGGGTCCCACTGAAGCTTTCTTT.

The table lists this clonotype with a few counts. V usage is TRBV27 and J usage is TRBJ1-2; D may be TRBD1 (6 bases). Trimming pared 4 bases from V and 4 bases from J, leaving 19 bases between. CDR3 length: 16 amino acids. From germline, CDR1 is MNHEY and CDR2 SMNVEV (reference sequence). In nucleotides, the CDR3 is TGTGCCAGCAGTTCCTGGCAGGGGAGATCCGCCTATGGCTACACCTTC. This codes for CASSSWQGRSAYGYTF.

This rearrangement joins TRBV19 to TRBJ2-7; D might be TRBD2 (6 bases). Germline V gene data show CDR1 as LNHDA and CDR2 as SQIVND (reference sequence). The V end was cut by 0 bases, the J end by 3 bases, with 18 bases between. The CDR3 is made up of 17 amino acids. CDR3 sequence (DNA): TGTGCCAGTAGTATAGACGGGAGACCTAACAATTTCTACGAGCAGTACTTC. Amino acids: CASSIDGRPNNFYEQYF.

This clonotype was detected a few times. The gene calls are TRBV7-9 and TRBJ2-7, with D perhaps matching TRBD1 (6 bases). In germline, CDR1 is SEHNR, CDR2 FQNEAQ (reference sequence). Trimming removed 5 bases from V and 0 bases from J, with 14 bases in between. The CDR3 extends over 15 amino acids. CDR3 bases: TGTGCCAGCAGCCACACAGGGACCCACTCCTACGAGCAGTACTTC. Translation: CASSHTGTHSYEQYF.

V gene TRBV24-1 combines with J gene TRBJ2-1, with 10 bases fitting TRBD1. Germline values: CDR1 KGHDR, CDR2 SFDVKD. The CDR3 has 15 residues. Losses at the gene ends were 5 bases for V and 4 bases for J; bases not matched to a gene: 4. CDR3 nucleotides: TGTGCCACCAGTGCCTGGGGACAGGGGTACAATGAGCAGTTCTTC. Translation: CATSAWGQGYNEQFF.

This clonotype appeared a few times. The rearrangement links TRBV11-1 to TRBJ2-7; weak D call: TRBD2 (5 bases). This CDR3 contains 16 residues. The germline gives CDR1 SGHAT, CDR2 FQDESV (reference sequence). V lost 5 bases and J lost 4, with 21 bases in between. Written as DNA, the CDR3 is TGTGCCAGCAGCCAAAAACCGGGATCTTCACAGTACGAGCAGTACTTC. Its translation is CASSQKPGSSQYEQYF.

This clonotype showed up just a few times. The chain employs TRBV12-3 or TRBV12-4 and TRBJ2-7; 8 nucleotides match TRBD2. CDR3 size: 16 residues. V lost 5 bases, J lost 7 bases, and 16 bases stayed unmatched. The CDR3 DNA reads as TGTGCCAGCAGTGTCCCAGCGGGGGAGGGGTTGGGGGAGCAGTACTTC. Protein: CASSVPAGEGLGEQYF.

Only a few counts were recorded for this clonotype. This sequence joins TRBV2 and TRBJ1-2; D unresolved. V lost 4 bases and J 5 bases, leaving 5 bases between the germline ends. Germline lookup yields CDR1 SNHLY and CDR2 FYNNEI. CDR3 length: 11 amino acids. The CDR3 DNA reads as TGTGCCAGCAGTGGGGAGTATGGCTACACCTTC. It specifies CASSGEYGYTF.

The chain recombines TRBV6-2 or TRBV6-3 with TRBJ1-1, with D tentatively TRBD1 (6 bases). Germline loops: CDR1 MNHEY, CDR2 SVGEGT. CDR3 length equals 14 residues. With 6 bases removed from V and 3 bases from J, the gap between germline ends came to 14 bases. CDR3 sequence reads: CASRAGTPYTEAFF. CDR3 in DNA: TGTGCCAGCAGGGCCGGGACACCTTACACTGAAGCTTTCTTT.

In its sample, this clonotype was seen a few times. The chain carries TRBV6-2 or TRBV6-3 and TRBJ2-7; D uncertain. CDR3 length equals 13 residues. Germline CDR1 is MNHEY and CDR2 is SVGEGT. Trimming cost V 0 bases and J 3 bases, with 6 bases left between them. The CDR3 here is CASSYSNNYEQYF. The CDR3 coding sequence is TGTGCCAGCAGTTACTCGAACAACTACGAGCAGTACTTC.

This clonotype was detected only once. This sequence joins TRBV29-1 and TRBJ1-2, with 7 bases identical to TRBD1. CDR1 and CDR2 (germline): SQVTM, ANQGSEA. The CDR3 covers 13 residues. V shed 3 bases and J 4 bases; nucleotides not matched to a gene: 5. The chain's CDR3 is CSVERGRFYGYTF. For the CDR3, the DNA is TGCAGCGTTGAGAGGGGGCGCTTCTATGGCTACACCTTC.

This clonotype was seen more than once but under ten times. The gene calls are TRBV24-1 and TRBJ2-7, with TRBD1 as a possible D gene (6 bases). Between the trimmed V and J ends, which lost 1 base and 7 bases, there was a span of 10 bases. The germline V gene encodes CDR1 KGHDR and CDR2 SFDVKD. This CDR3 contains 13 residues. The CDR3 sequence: CATSDFGGQEQYF. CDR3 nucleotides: TGTGCCACCAGTGATTTCGGCGGACAGGAGCAGTACTTC.

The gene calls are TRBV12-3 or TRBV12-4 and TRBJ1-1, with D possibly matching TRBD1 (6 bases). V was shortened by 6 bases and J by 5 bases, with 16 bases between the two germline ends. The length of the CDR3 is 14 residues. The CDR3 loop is CASSPRGEDTEAFF. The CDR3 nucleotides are TGTGCCAGCAGCCCGAGGGGGGAAGATACTGAAGCTTTCTTT.